The 20 T cell receptor beta chains below come from one sample, sequenced in a study of cytomegalovirus exposure and HLA in healthy donors. The PCR ran on 60 Vbeta and 13 Jbeta primers. Data came from immunoSEQ multiplex PCR; TCRdb stores just in-frame clones and leaves some out. The table shows 100,000 to 150,000 clones, with approximately 80% occurring only once. What was sequenced was PBMCs. The receptors shown here come from a male donor in good health and CMV-seropositive.

This clone was seen a single time. No DNA is shown, since the ends of the CDR3 on it are uncertain; the CDR3 is the one TCRdb lists. This chain joins TRBV6-1 and TRBJ1-4; the table's D call, TRBD1, has no DNA check behind it. Germline CDR1 is MNHNS and CDR2 is SASEGT. The CDR3 contains 14 residues when both ends are counted. This chain's CDR3 is CASSVGQGNEKLLF.

The rearrangement links TRBV6-6 to TRBJ1-1; D uncertain. The V and J ends lost 4 bases and 0 bases respectively, with 6 bases between them. The V gene's germline CDR1 is MNHNY and CDR2 SVGAGI (reference sequence). CDR3 length: 13 amino acids. CDR3 coding DNA: TGTGCCAGCAGTTCTTACATGAACACTGAAGCTTTCTTT. It codes for CASSSYMNTEAFF.

This clone appeared a single time. This chain links TRBV11-2 with TRBJ2-1, with 14 positions matching TRBD2. The CDR3 runs 16 residues. Losses at the gene ends were 6 bases for V and 7 bases for J; bases not matched to a gene: 8. Germline lookup yields CDR1 SGHAT and CDR2 FQNNGV. CDR3 sequence reads: CASSTTGTSGSNEQFF. The CDR3 nucleotides are TGTGCCAGCAGTACAACCGGGACTAGCGGGAGTAATGAGCAGTTCTTC.

In this sample, this clone turned up a few times. The chain joins TRBV9 to TRBJ1-1; a possible D gene is TRBD1 (6 bases). The CDR3 covers 16 residues. V was cut by 0 bases and J by 3 bases, with 15 bases left in between. Looked up from germline, CDR1 is SGDLS and CDR2 is YYNGEE. CDR3 sequence: CASSVALQGVDTEAFF. As DNA, the CDR3 is TGTGCCAGCAGCGTAGCCCTACAGGGAGTGGACACTGAAGCTTTCTTT.

The chain has TRBV7-2 and TRBJ2-1; possible D gene TRBD2, 5 bases. V gave up 1 base and J gave up 0 bases, with 10 bases separating them. This CDR3 contains 16 residues. Germline V CDR1 and CDR2: SGHTA, FQGNSA. CDR3 DNA: TGTGCCAGCAGCTTAGTGCTGGGGAGCTCCTACAATGAGCAGTTCTTC. It is translated as CASSLVLGSSYNEQFF.

A remark on this clone: One end of the junction does not line up with germline, which may come from a read error. The J gene is TRBJ2-6, the V gene TRBV13; 8 bases are shared with TRBD1. Germline values: CDR1 PRHDT, CDR2 FYEKMQ (reference sequence). The length of the CDR3 is 18 residues. This CDR3 reads CASSLRGQGTSGANGLTF. The CDR3 bases are TGTGCCAGCAGCTTAAGAGGACAGGGAACCTCTGGGGCCAACGGCCTGACTTTC.

A note on this clone: An end of the junction differs from the germline gene, which may be a read error. Here the CDR3 DNA reads TGCGCCAGCAGCTTGGATCCGGCTAGCGGGGGGGGCCCGCATTTT. It specifies CASSLDPASGGGPHF. V usage is TRBV5-1 and J usage is TRBJ2-3, with TRBD2 matching over 12 bases. Germline values: CDR1 SGHRS, CDR2 YFSETQ. This CDR3 spans 15 amino acids.

The chain uses TRBV6-4 and TRBJ2-1, with 11 positions matching TRBD2. The V gene's germline CDR1 is MRHNA and CDR2 SNTAGT. The CDR3 extends over 16 amino acids. J gave up 1 base and V 3 bases, and 2 bases lay outside the gene matches. CDR3: CASSETSGGSYNEQFF. The CDR3 nucleotides are TGTGCCAGCAGTGAAACTAGCGGGGGATCCTACAATGAGCAGTTCTTC.

The rearrangement links TRBV5-1 to TRBJ1-4; weak D call: TRBD1 (6 bases). Trimming shortened V by 0 bases and J by 5 bases, and 14 bases separated the two germline ends. The CDR3 totals 16 residues. CDR1 SGHRS and CDR2 YFSETQ come from the germline V gene. DNA of the CDR3: TGCGCCAGCAGCTTGGCCGGGGACACCAGGAATGAAAAACTGTTTTTT. Protein: CASSLAGDTRNEKLFF.

V is TRBV18 and J is TRBJ1-4; TRBD1 might be the D (5 bases). The ends were cut back, 6 bases at V and 8 bases at J, with 22 bases in the middle. This CDR3 comprises 16 residues. Germline assignment: CDR1 KGHSH and CDR2 LQKENI. The CDR3 bases are TGTGCCAGCTCGCCGACCACCGCAGGGTTTGGGGAAAAACTGTTTTTT. Protein product: CASSPTTAGFGEKLFF.

This sequence joins TRBV9 and TRBJ1-1; 9 bases fit TRBD1. In germline, CDR1 is SGDLS, CDR2 YYNGEE. The CDR3 is 15 amino acids. The ends lost 0 bases at V and 5 bases at J; junction bases unmatched: 5. DNA for the CDR3: TGTGCCAGCAGCGTAGGGGGACAGGGTGTAACTGAAGCTTTCTTT. This gives the protein CASSVGGQGVTEAFF.

The V and J genes are TRBV2 and TRBJ1-6; tentatively, D is TRBD1 (6 bases). CDR1 is SNHLY, CDR2 FYNNEI, per germline. Trimming removed 3 bases from V and 6 bases from J, with 15 bases in between. The CDR3 extends over 16 amino acids. Here the CDR3 DNA reads TGTGCCAGCAGTGAGAGACAGGCTATCCTTAATTCACCCCTCCACTTT. Encoded protein: CASSERQAILNSPLHF. The full variable domain, with the rest looked up from reference TRBV2 and TRBJ1-6, is EPEVTQTPSHQVTQMGQEVILRCVPISNHLYFYWYRQILGQKVEFLVSFYNNEISEKSEIFDDQFSVERPDGSNFTLKIRSTKLEDSAMYFCASSERQAILNSPLHFGNGTRLTVT.

The gene calls are TRBV6-6 and TRBJ2-2; 8 bases line up with TRBD2. Germline CDR1 MNHNY, CDR2 SVGAGI (reference sequence). The CDR3 is made up of 14 amino acids. Trimming removed 11 bases from V and 2 bases from J; junction bases left unmatched: 7. CDR3 DNA sequence: TGTGCCGGCCGTAGCGGGGTTAACACCGGGGAGCTGTTTTTT. Encoded protein: CAGRSGVNTGELFF.

This chain connects TRBV7-9 to TRBJ2-2; TRBD2 agrees at 14 bases. The CDR3 has 15 residues. Germline values: CDR1 SEHNR, CDR2 FQNEAQ (reference sequence). J lost 4 bases, V lost 11 bases, and 6 bases had no gene match. CDR3 nucleotides: TGTGCCGCCCGACTAGCGGGGGGGGCCACCGGGGAGCTGTTTTTT. Translation: CAARLAGGATGELFF.

This clone occurred a few times. The rearrangement links TRBV7-8 to TRBJ2-7; D is perhaps TRBD1 (5 bases). The V gene's germline CDR1 is SGHVS and CDR2 FQNEAQ. This CDR3 spans 14 amino acids. The V and J ends lost 5 bases and 3 bases respectively, with 14 bases between them. DNA for the CDR3: TGTGCCAGCAGCCCAACTGACAGCGACTACGAGCAGTACTTC. Protein: CASSPTDSDYEQYF. Full variable domain (rest looked up from reference TRBV7-8 and TRBJ2-7): GAGVSQSPRYKVAKRGQDVALRCDPISGHVSLFWYQQALGQGPEFLTYFQNEAQLDKSGLPSDRFFAERPEGSVSTLKIQRTQQEDSAVYLCASSPTDSDYEQYFGPGTRLTVT.

The chain uses TRBV15 and TRBJ2-7; TRBD1 agrees at 7 bases. V was clipped by 0 bases and J by 0 bases; unmatched bases: 8. Per the germline V gene, CDR1 is LNHNV and CDR2 is YYDKDF (reference sequence). The CDR3 extends over 17 amino acids. The CDR3 DNA is TGTGCCACCAGCAGAGAATTATACAGGGGAAGCTCCTACGAGCAGTACTTC. It specifies CATSRELYRGSSYEQYF.

The chain employs TRBV19 and TRBJ1-2, with TRBD1 matching over 10 bases. CDR3 size: 14 residues. The V and J ends lost 5 bases and 6 bases, in that order; junction bases with no gene match: 6. In germline, CDR1 is LNHDA, CDR2 SQIVND (reference sequence). For the CDR3, the DNA is TGTGCCAGTAGTCGACAGGGGGCTCTCAATGGCTACACCTTC. Residues: CASSRQGALNGYTF.

This chain connects TRBV6-1 to TRBJ1-1, with unresolved D. CDR3 length: 13 residues. V lost 0 bases, J lost 5 bases, and 7 bases lay in between. From germline, CDR1 is MNHNS and CDR2 SASEGT. CDR3 in amino acids: CASSEALETEAFF. The CDR3 region has the DNA TGTGCCAGCAGTGAAGCGCTAGAAACTGAAGCTTTCTTT.

This clone was detected a few times. Other DNA sequences in the same sample also yield this CDR3. The J gene is TRBJ2-5, the V gene TRBV28; 14 bases fit TRBD2. V shed 3 bases and J 8 bases; nucleotides not matched to a gene: 2. Germline CDR1 is MDHEN and CDR2 is SYDVKM. The CDR3 loop spans 14 amino acids. The chain's CDR3 is CASSLGLAGATQYF. The CDR3 DNA follows: TGTGCCAGCAGTTTGGGACTAGCGGGAGCCACCCAGTACTTC.

The gene calls are TRBV14 and TRBJ2-5; 7 nucleotides agree with TRBD2. Germline V CDR1 and CDR2: SGHDN, FVKESK. The CDR3 loop spans 17 amino acids. The V and J ends lost 4 bases and 1 base, in that order; junction bases with no gene match: 12. CDR3 sequence (DNA): TGTGCCAGCAGCCCAGTTCCAGGACTAGTTCTCCAAGAGACCCAGTACTTC. Translation gives CASSPVPGLVLQETQYF. Full variable domain (missing parts from reference TRBV14 and TRBJ2-5): EAGVTQFPSHSVIEKGQTVTLRCDPISGHDNLYWYRRVMGKEIKFLLHFVKESKQDESGMPNNRFLAERTGGTYSTLKVQPAELEDSGVYFCASSPVPGLVLQETQYFGPGTRLLVL.